One and the same sample provided the 12 T cell receptor beta chains below, sequenced in a study of blood T cell repertoires in COVID-19. The method was immunoSEQ multiplex PCR; TCRdb's version includes in-frame clones alone and lacks a portion of them. The repertoire holds about 250,000 clones, more than 75% seen once, with approximately 1.5% in the top ten. Sequencing used PBMCs or T cells enriched from blood (not recorded which). These receptor sequences come from a woman in her 50s who had recovered from COVID-19.

This chain uses TRBV11-3 with TRBJ2-1; TRBD2 agrees at 9 bases. Germline CDR1 SGHNT, CDR2 YENEEA. The junction had 5 bases not matched to a gene; V was cut back by 5 bases and J by 3 bases. The CDR3 spans 15 residues. DNA of the CDR3: TGTGCCAGCAGCATATCTAGCGGGAACTACAATGAGCAGTTCTTC. As protein: CASSISSGNYNEQFF.

The chain joins TRBV9 to TRBJ2-2; perhaps TRBD1 as D (6 bases). CDR1 SGDLS and CDR2 YYNGEE come from the germline V gene. This CDR3 has 16 residues. V gave up 0 bases and J gave up 0 bases, with 9 bases separating them. CDR3 bases: TGTGCCAGCAGCGTAGCAGGGGCGACGAACACCGGGGAGCTGTTTTTT. Its protein is CASSVAGATNTGELFF.

This chain connects TRBV3-1 (or the pseudogene TRBV3-2) to TRBJ1-4, with D hard to call. The CDR3 is made up of 13 amino acids. Looked up from germline, CDR1 is LGHDT and CDR2 is YNNKEL (reference sequence). The germline V and J ends were trimmed by 4 bases and 4 bases, with 7 bases remaining between them. Written as DNA, the CDR3 is TGTGCCAGCAGCCGGGCCTATAATGAAAAACTGTTTTTT. Translated, it gives CASSRAYNEKLFF.

The V and J genes are TRBV29-1 and TRBJ2-7; 9 bases line up with TRBD2. Germline assignment: CDR1 SQVTM and CDR2 ANQGSEA. This CDR3 comprises 14 residues. The V and J ends lost 4 bases and 3 bases, in that order; junction bases with no gene match: 7. Here the CDR3 reads CSVVRREGSYEQYF. DNA of the CDR3: TGCAGCGTTGTTCGGCGGGAGGGGAGCTACGAGCAGTACTTC.

The rearrangement joins TRBV6-5 to TRBJ2-5; 8 bases line up with TRBD1. V lost 8 bases and J lost 1; bases outside the gene matches: 9. The CDR3 runs 15 residues. Germline assignment: CDR1 MNHEY and CDR2 SVGAGI. The CDR3 here is CASGKGQAIQETQYF. The CDR3 DNA follows: TGTGCCAGCGGTAAGGGACAGGCAATCCAAGAGACCCAGTACTTC.

The chain is built from TRBV5-6 and TRBJ2-3, with 11 bases identical to TRBD2. The CDR3 runs 19 residues. CDR1 and CDR2 from the germline V gene are SGHDT and YYEEEE. J lost 9 bases, V lost 0 bases, and 18 bases had no gene match. The CDR3 coding sequence is TGTGCCAGCAGCTTGGAGACCCAACCTTTAGCGGGAGGGCACGGGACGCAGTATTTT. The encoded protein is CASSLETQPLAGGHGTQYF.

This clone occurred a few times. The rearrangement links TRBV11-2 to TRBJ1-3; D might be TRBD1 (5 bases). Per the germline V gene, CDR1 is SGHAT and CDR2 is FQNNGV. V dropped 1 base and J dropped 2 bases, with 6 bases sitting between them. CDR3 length: 14 residues. The CDR3 reads CASSLAGPGNTIYF. CDR3 nucleotide sequence: TGTGCCAGCAGCTTAGCAGGGCCTGGAAACACCATATATTTT.

The rearrangement links TRBV5-6 to TRBJ1-2, with D tentatively TRBD1 (5 bases). This CDR3 has 14 residues. Germline V CDR1 and CDR2: SGHDT, YYEEEE. The V end was cut by 0 bases, the J end by 7 bases, with 13 bases between. The CDR3 is CASSLGQTAGGYTF. The CDR3 region has the DNA TGTGCCAGCAGCTTGGGACAGACCGCTGGTGGCTACACCTTC.

The CDR3, as DNA: TGTGCCAGTAGTATAGAGGGTAGCGGGCTGGCAGATACGCAGTATTTT. This encodes CASSIEGSGLADTQYF. This chain uses TRBV19 with TRBJ2-3; 7 bases map to TRBD2. Germline trimming cut 0 bases from V and 4 bases from J; bases unmatched to any gene: 7. The CDR3 has 16 amino acids. Germline V lookup: CDR1 LNHDA, CDR2 SQIVND (reference sequence). The full variable domain, completed using reference TRBV19 and TRBJ2-3, is DGGITQSPKYLFRKEGQNVTLSCEQNLNHDAMYWYRQDPGQGLRLIYYSQIVNDFQKGDIAEGYSVSREKKESFPLTVTSAQKNPTAFYLCASSIEGSGLADTQYFGPGTRLTVL.

V gene TRBV11-2 combines with J gene TRBJ2-1; D not certain. The germline CDR1 and CDR2 sequences are SGHAT and FQNNGV. V was pared by 0 bases and J by 7 bases, with 10 bases between. The CDR3 runs 14 residues. The CDR3 reads CASSLDRRANEQFF. The DNA of the CDR3 is TGTGCCAGCAGCTTAGATCGGCGAGCGAATGAGCAGTTCTTC.

Comments on this clone: Other DNA sequences in this sample translate to the same CDR3. The chain links TRBV7-3 to TRBJ2-1; 11 bases fit TRBD2. The CDR3 sequence is 15 residues long. Germline loops: CDR1 SGHTA, CDR2 FQGTGA. Trimming at V came to 4 bases and at J to 4 bases, leaving 3 bases not matched to a gene. CDR3: CASSSGTSGYNEQFF. In DNA, the CDR3 is TGTGCCAGCAGCTCCGGGACTAGCGGTTACAATGAGCAGTTCTTC.

The V gene is TRBV11-3, the J gene TRBJ2-2; TRBD2 matches 7 bases. V lost 6 bases to trimming and J lost 5 bases; unmatched junction nucleotides: 3. Germline CDR1 SGHNT, CDR2 YENEEA. The CDR3 is made up of 13 amino acids. For the CDR3, the DNA is TGTGCCAGCAGTGAGCGGGGTACCGGGGAGCTGTTTTTT. Amino acids: CASSERGTGELFF.